These T cell receptor beta chains were read from a single sample in a study of T cell responses to AZD1222 COVID-19 vaccine. Libraries were prepared by immunoSEQ multiplex PCR; TCRdb keeps only in-frame clonotypes and omits some of them. Found here are 30,000 to 40,000 clones, more than 75% of them singletons; the top ten hold 13% to 15%. The specimen was peripheral blood, collected 28 days after the second AZD1222 dose. The receptors were sampled from an adult who received the AZD1222 COVID-19 vaccine. CDR3s include the opening cysteine and the closing phenylalanine or tryptophan. D genes are given only for firm matches. Clone size is shown for a subset of rows, as once, few, many or a class of expanded clone.

. | TRBD1 | TRBJ2-1 | TRBV10-3 | CAISESSGGAVNEQFF | TGTGCCATCAGTGAGTCGTCAGGGGGCGCCGTGAATGAGCAGTTCTTC
. | . | TRBJ1-1 | TRBV4-1 | CASSQDTWTPNTEAFF | TGCGCCAGCAGCCAAGATACGTGGACCCCGAACACTGAAGCTTTCTTT
. | TRBD1 | TRBJ1-1 | TRBV18 | CASSPRQGQTNTEAFF | TGTGCCAGCTCACCCAGACAGGGGCAAACGAACACTGAAGCTTTCTTT
medium-sized | . | TRBJ2-2 | TRBV4-3 | CASSQDLTAPIGGELFF | TGCGCCAGCAGCCAAGATCTGACCGCCCCTATAGGCGGGGAGCTGTTTTTT
. | . | TRBJ1-3 | TRBV9 | CASSVMESSGNTIYF | TGTGCCAGCAGCGTAATGGAGAGCTCTGGAAACACCATATATTTT
few | . | TRBJ1-5 | TRBV19 | CASSINGNQPQHF | TGTGCCAGTAGTATAAACGGCAATCAGCCCCAGCATTTT
. | TRBD2 | TRBJ2-7 | TRBV6-2/TRBV6-3 | CASRPGSGGYEQYF | TGTGCCAGCAGGCCTGGTAGCGGGGGATACGAGCAGTACTTC
. | . | TRBJ2-7 | TRBV7-9 | CASSRSGLSSYEQYF | TGTGCCAGCTCCAGGTCGGGACTGAGCTCCTACGAGCAGTACTTC
. | . | TRBJ2-2 | TRBV7-8 | CASTPILAGELFF | TGTGCCAGCACCCCAATCCTAGCCGGGGAGCTGTTTTTT
. | TRBD1 | TRBJ2-5 | TRBV5-1 | CASSPIGQVQETQYF | TGCGCCAGCAGCCCCATAGGACAGGTCCAAGAGACCCAGTACTTC
. | . | TRBJ2-5 | TRBV5-1 | CASRLGTGLKQETQYF | TGCGCCAGCAGGCTTGGGACGGGACTGAAACAAGAGACCCAGTACTTC
. | . | TRBJ2-5 | TRBV10-3 | CAIRDGTEDQETQYF | TGTGCCATCAGAGACGGGACTGAGGATCAAGAGACCCAGTACTTC
. | . | TRBJ2-5 | TRBV10-3 | CAISEGLQVGRETQYF | TGTGCCATCAGTGAGGGATTACAGGTTGGGAGGGAGACCCAGTACTTC
. | TRBD1 | TRBJ2-7 | TRBV13 | CASSLGRGRGYEQYF | TGTGCCAGCAGCTTAGGCAGGGGGCGAGGTTACGAGCAGTACTTC
. | TRBD1 | TRBJ1-5 | TRBV7-3 | CASSLWGTGTGNQPQHF | TGTGCCAGCAGCTTATGGGGGACCGGGACAGGGAATCAGCCCCAGCATTTT
. | . | TRBJ1-1 | TRBV4-3 | CASSQGQNTEAFF | TGCGCCAGCAGCCAAGGACAGAACACTGAAGCTTTCTTT
. | . | TRBJ2-3 | TRBV18 | CASSHGRGDTQYF | TGTGCCAGCTCACACGGGCGCGGGGATACGCAGTATTTT
once | . | TRBJ2-2 | TRBV28 | CASTPGAYTGELFF | TGTGCCAGCACCCCAGGGGCTTACACCGGGGAGCTGTTTTTT
. | . | TRBJ1-5 | TRBV6-1 | CASSEVPRGNQPQHF | TGTGCCAGCAGTGAAGTGCCCAGGGGCAATCAGCCCCAGCATTTT
. | TRBD2 | TRBJ2-7 | TRBV19 | CASSVGTRGEQYF | TGTGCCAGTAGTGTGGGGACTAGGGGAGAGCAGTACTTC
. | . | TRBJ2-7 | TRBV7-9 | CASSYGGGGDEQYF | TGTGCCAGCAGCTACGGTGGCGGTGGGGACGAGCAGTACTTC
few | . | TRBJ1-3 | TRBV28 | CASSSGGLTGNTIYF | TGTGCCAGCAGTTCCGGGGGACTTACCGGAAACACCATATATTTT
. | . | TRBJ2-2 | TRBV29-1 | CSVTGVANTGELFF | TGCAGCGTAACAGGAGTCGCGAACACCGGGGAGCTGTTTTTT
. | TRBD2 | TRBJ2-7 | TRBV5-8 | CASSPGTSGGNYEQYF | TGTGCCAGCAGCCCCGGAACTAGCGGGGGCAACTACGAGCAGTACTTC
. | . | TRBJ2-7 | TRBV10-3 | CAISESGEQYF | TGTGCCATCAGTGAGTCAGGGGAGCAGTACTTC
few | TRBD2 | TRBJ2-1 | TRBV27 | CASRPGGTDEQFF | TGTGCCAGCAGACCCGGGGGGACGGATGAGCAGTTCTTC
. | . | TRBJ1-6 | TRBV19 | CASAGLNSPLHF | TGTGCCTCAGCAGGGTTAAATTCACCCCTCCACTTT
. | TRBD1 | TRBJ1-1 | TRBV4-3 | CASSQDLTQGETEAFF | TGCGCCAGCAGCCAAGATCTGACGCAGGGGGAGACTGAAGCTTTCTTT
. | . | TRBJ2-3 | TRBV27 | CASKSTDTQYF | TGTGCCAGTAAAAGCACAGATACGCAGTATTTT
. | TRBD1 | TRBJ1-2 | TRBV4-1 | CASSPGQGFYGYTF | TGCGCCAGCAGCCCCGGACAGGGATTCTATGGCTACACCTTC
once | . | TRBJ1-5 | TRBV19 | CASSIGGGKNQPQHF | TGTGCCAGTAGTATAGGGGGGGGGAAAAATCAGCCCCAGCATTTT
. | . | TRBJ1-1 | TRBV19 | CASSPWEPNTEAFF | TGTGCCAGTAGTCCTTGGGAACCCAACACTGAAGCTTTCTTT
. | . | TRBJ2-1 | TRBV2 | CASPTRRTNYNEQFF | TGTGCCAGCCCTACTAGACGGACCAACTACAATGAGCAGTTCTTC
once | TRBD1 | TRBJ1-6 | TRBV18 | CASSIGQGPNSPLHF | TGTGCCAGCTCGATAGGACAGGGACCGAATTCACCCCTCCACTTT
. | . | TRBJ1-2 | TRBV7-3 | CASSLNPNYGYTF | TGTGCCAGCAGCTTAAACCCGAACTATGGCTACACCTTC
. | . | TRBJ1-2 | TRBV19 | CASSNREGGGYTF | TGTGCCAGTAGTAACAGGGAGGGTGGAGGCTACACCTTC
once | . | TRBJ1-6 | TRBV5-4 | CASSLEQLNSPLHF | TGTGCCAGCAGCTTGGAACAGCTTAATTCACCCCTCCACTTT
once | . | TRBJ2-3 | TRBV5-4 | CASSFLQAADTQYF | TGTGCCAGCAGCTTTCTACAGGCGGCAGATACGCAGTATTTT
. | . | TRBJ1-2 | TRBV27 | CASSLAGNYGYTF | TGTGCCAGCAGTTTGGCGGGTAACTATGGCTACACCTTC
. | . | TRBJ2-3 | TRBV11-2 | CASSLQGATDTQYF | TGTGCCAGCAGCTTACAAGGGGCGACAGATACGCAGTATTTT
. | . | TRBJ2-5 | TRBV27 | CATQGHNPGQLQETQYF | TGTGCCACCCAGGGGCATAATCCGGGACAACTCCAAGAGACCCAGTACTTC
. | . | TRBJ2-2 | TRBV19 | CAGGDTNTGELFF | TGTGCCGGGGGGGACACGAACACCGGGGAGCTGTTTTTT
. | . | TRBJ2-7 | TRBV7-9 | CASSSETLGAQVPTRQYF | TGTGCCAGCAGCTCCGAAACATTGGGGGCACAGGTTCCTACGAGGCAGTACTTC
. | . | TRBJ2-2 | TRBV6-4 | CASQEGVGTGELFF | TGTGCCAGCCAGGAGGGTGTTGGCACCGGGGAGCTGTTTTTT